The 30 T cell receptor beta chains below come from one sample, sequenced in a study of Ad26.COV2.S vaccination and SARS-CoV-2 variants. Treatment specified: approximately 18 received Ad26.COV2.S at low or high dose, single or two shots; 5 received placebo; per-sample allocation not given. After the first vaccine or placebo injection, samples were drawn on day 63. Using immunoSEQ multiplex PCR, the repertoire was profiled, and TCRdb retains in-frame clones only, with some absent. This repertoire shows hundreds of thousands of clones, 88% found once; its top ten account for around 6.4%. The starting material was peripheral blood, obtained in a trial of Ad26.COV2.S vaccine versus placebo. The source of these receptors is a person aged 18 to 65 who received the Ad26.COV2.S COVID-19 vaccine or a placebo.

The rearrangement joins TRBV5-1 to TRBJ2-3; D is perhaps TRBD1 (6 bases). The germline V and J ends were trimmed by 4 bases and 9 bases, with 18 bases remaining between them. Germline values: CDR1 SGHRS, CDR2 YFSETQ. This CDR3 has 14 amino acids. CDR3 in amino acids: CASSPPSQGWTQYF. The CDR3 DNA is TGCGCCAGCAGCCCACCCTCACAGGGTTGGACGCAGTATTTT.

The J gene is TRBJ2-1, the V gene TRBV7-6; 14 bases are shared with TRBD2. V shed 5 bases and J 7 bases; nucleotides not matched to a gene: 16. Germline CDR1 and CDR2: SGHVS and FNYEAQ. The CDR3 loop spans 19 amino acids. The DNA for the CDR3 is TGTGCCAGCAGCCCCACACCCCGGGGACTAGCGGGAGAGGGGAATGAGCAGTTCTTC. As protein: CASSPTPRGLAGEGNEQFF.

The CDR3 DNA follows: TGTGCCAGCAGCCCCCTTCAAAAGCCCCAGCATTTT. Its protein product is CASSPLQKPQHF. V usage is TRBV7-9 and J usage is TRBJ1-5; the D is unclear. CDR3 length equals 12 residues. The V gene's germline CDR1 is SEHNR and CDR2 FQNEAQ (reference sequence). Trimming took off 5 bases at V and 8 bases at J, with 10 bases between the two ends.

The rearrangement joins TRBV10-3 to TRBJ1-1, with D possibly TRBD1 on 5 matching bases. CDR1 and CDR2 (germline): ENHRY, SYGVKD. The CDR3 contains 14 residues. Trimming removed 6 bases at V and 3 bases at J, with 14 bases between. CDR3 DNA: TGTGCCATCAGACCCAGGGTTACGGACACTGAAGCTTTCTTT. Its translation is CAIRPRVTDTEAFF.

V is TRBV6-6 and J is TRBJ2-5, with D uncertain. The germline V gene encodes CDR1 MNHNY and CDR2 SVGAGI (reference sequence). This CDR3 comprises 16 residues. V was shortened by 2 bases and J by 2 bases, with 15 bases between the two germline ends. This CDR3 is CASSYGLGDLQETQYF. The CDR3 DNA reads TGTGCCAGCAGTTACGGATTGGGTGATTTACAAGAGACCCAGTACTTC.

This chain connects TRBV7-2 to TRBJ2-6; D unclear. V was pared by 1 base and J by 0 bases, with 10 bases between. The CDR3 loop spans 17 amino acids. Germline assignment: CDR1 SGHTA and CDR2 FQGNSA. In DNA, the CDR3 is TGTGCCAGCAGCTTAGGAGGACGTACCTCTGGGGCCAACGTCCTGACTTTC. This gives the protein CASSLGGRTSGANVLTF. The full variable domain, in which reference TRBV7-2 and TRBJ2-6 provide the parts outside the CDR3, is GAGVSQSPSNKVTEKGKDVELRCDPISGHTALYWYRQSLGQGLEFLIYFQGNSAPDKSGLPSDRFSAERTGGSVSTLTIQRTQQEDSAVYLCASSLGGRTSGANVLTFGAGSRLTVL.

The rearrangement links TRBV19 to TRBJ1-2; D is unclear. The CDR3 loop spans 14 amino acids. Between the trimmed V and J ends, which lost 3 bases and 4 bases, there was a span of 12 bases. Germline V gene sequence: CDR1 LNHDA, CDR2 SQIVND (reference sequence). The CDR3: CASSISGLPYGYTF. CDR3 nucleotide sequence: TGTGCCAGTAGTATTTCCGGCCTACCCTATGGCTACACCTTC.

This clone was seen only a few times. The rearrangement links TRBV18 to TRBJ1-5; TRBD1 matches at 7 bases. V was clipped by 2 bases and J by 3 bases; unmatched bases: 4. The CDR3 spans 15 residues. CDR1 and CDR2 from the germline V gene are KGHSH and LQKENI. In DNA, the CDR3 is TGTGCCAGCTCACCAGAAGGACAGGACAATCAGCCCCAGCATTTT. This codes for CASSPEGQDNQPQHF.

This clone showed up just once. This sequence joins TRBV6-5 and TRBJ2-5; 8 nucleotides agree with TRBD2. Germline values: CDR1 MNHEY, CDR2 SVGAGI. CDR3 length equals 15 residues. J lost 4 bases, V lost 4 bases, and 8 bases had no gene match. The CDR3 is CASSSPGLGLETQYF. The CDR3 coding sequence is TGTGCCAGCAGTTCCCCGGGACTAGGTCTAGAGACCCAGTACTTC.

As for this clone: Other DNA sequences in the sample encode the same CDR3. The CDR3 region is CASSSNTGELFF. The CDR3 DNA reads as TGTGCCAGCAGCTCCAACACCGGGGAGCTGTTTTTT. V and J are TRBV7-3 and TRBJ2-2; no definite D call. CDR3 length equals 12 residues. Trimming removed 4 bases from V and 2 bases from J, with 2 bases in between. From germline, CDR1 is SGHTA and CDR2 FQGTGA.

The chain links TRBV11-2 to TRBJ1-1; D uncertain. CDR3 size: 13 residues. Trimming took off 1 base at V and 6 bases at J, with 9 bases between the two ends. The germline V gene encodes CDR1 SGHAT and CDR2 FQNNGV. CDR3 amino acids: CASSLGLGSEAFF. The CDR3 DNA is TGTGCCAGCAGCTTAGGTCTGGGGTCTGAAGCTTTCTTT.

The gene calls are TRBV2 and TRBJ2-2, with D maybe TRBD1 (5 bases). The CDR3 extends over 14 amino acids. Germline V gene data show CDR1 as SNHLY and CDR2 as FYNNEI. V lost 5 bases and J 1 base, leaving 8 bases between the germline ends. Written as DNA, the CDR3 is TGTGCCAGCAGTCCCGACAGGAACACCGGGGAGCTGTTTTTT. Translated: CASSPDRNTGELFF.

The J gene is TRBJ2-6, the V gene TRBV7-2, with TRBD1 as a possible D gene (5 bases). Germline V CDR1 and CDR2: SGHTA, FQGNSA. CDR3 length equals 19 residues. Trimming stripped 0 bases from V and 0 bases from J, with 15 bases between. The CDR3 loop is CASSLASGRASSGANVLTF. The CDR3 DNA follows: TGTGCCAGCAGCTTAGCTTCGGGCAGGGCTAGCTCTGGGGCCAACGTCCTGACTTTC.

The chain joins TRBV27 to TRBJ1-4; D is unresolved. The CDR3 runs 15 residues. Trimming left V 0 bases short and J 4 bases short, with 9 bases between. Germline CDR1 reads MNHEY; CDR2 reads SMNVEV (reference sequence). CDR3 sequence (DNA): TGTGCCAGCAGTTTATCAAGACGGGGTAATGAAAAACTGTTTTTT. Protein sequence: CASSLSRRGNEKLFF.

The gene calls are TRBV5-1 and TRBJ1-2, with unresolved D. V shed 4 bases and J shed 7 bases, with 17 bases lying between them. Germline V gene sequence: CDR1 SGHRS, CDR2 YFSETQ. This CDR3 spans 14 amino acids. For the CDR3, the DNA is TGCGCCAGCAGCCTACAGCCGGCCGGGAGTGGCTACACCTTC. It codes for CASSLQPAGSGYTF.

The rearrangement uses TRBV28 and TRBJ2-3; 7 bases are shared with TRBD2. The CDR3 sequence is 14 residues long. Losses at the gene ends were 7 bases for V and 4 bases for J; bases not matched to a gene: 8. CDR1 and CDR2 from the germline V gene are MDHEN and SYDVKM. The CDR3 sequence: CASIVGGRADTQYF. The CDR3 nucleotides read TGTGCCAGCATCGTCGGGGGGAGAGCAGATACGCAGTATTTT.

The chain is built from TRBV19 and TRBJ1-5, with no clear D. This CDR3 contains 16 residues. Germline loops: CDR1 LNHDA, CDR2 SQIVND (reference sequence). Trimming stripped 1 base from V and 0 bases from J, with 10 bases between. CDR3 nucleotides: TGTGCCAGTAGTATAGTAGGCGGAAATAGCAATCAGCCCCAGCATTTT. This encodes CASSIVGGNSNQPQHF.

V usage is TRBV2 and J usage is TRBJ1-1; 10 bases are shared with TRBD1. The V and J ends lost 0 bases and 7 bases, in that order; junction bases with no gene match: 8. Germline lookup yields CDR1 SNHLY and CDR2 FYNNEI. CDR3 length: 16 amino acids. The CDR3 region is CASSEALPGQGYEAFF. The CDR3 DNA follows: TGTGCCAGCAGTGAAGCTTTACCGGGACAGGGGTATGAAGCTTTCTTT.

CDR3 in amino acids: CASSPRDHGIYGYTF. The CDR3 DNA reads TGTGCCAGCAGTCCCCGGGACCACGGAATCTATGGCTACACCTTC. The rearrangement links TRBV6-6 to TRBJ1-2, with TRBD1 as a possible D gene (5 bases). Per the germline V gene, CDR1 is MNHNY and CDR2 is SVGAGI (reference sequence). The V end lost 5 bases, the J end lost 4 bases, and 17 bases lay between the germline ends. The CDR3 loop spans 15 amino acids.

The count of this clone is one. The chain carries TRBV28 and TRBJ2-5; D is unclear. Germline CDR1 and CDR2: MDHEN and SYDVKM. V was cut by 4 bases and J by 2 bases, with 8 bases left in between. The CDR3 has 13 residues. CDR3 loop: CASSYNAQETQYF. CDR3 nucleotide sequence: TGTGCCAGCAGTTACAACGCTCAAGAGACCCAGTACTTC. Full variable domain (remainder filled in from reference TRBV28 and TRBJ2-5): DVKVTQSSRYLVKRTGEKVFLECVQDMDHENMFWYRQDPGLGLRLIYFSYDVKMKEKGDIPEGYSVSREKKERFSLILESASTNQTSMYLCASSYNAQETQYFGPGTRLLVL.

The chain joins TRBV13 to TRBJ2-5, with a tentative D call TRBD2 (5 bases). The germline gives CDR1 PRHDT, CDR2 FYEKMQ (reference sequence). CDR3 size: 14 residues. Trimming removed 3 bases at V and 6 bases at J, with 14 bases between. The CDR3 region has the DNA TGTGCCAGCAGCTTGGATGGGGAGAGGAAGACCCAGTACTTC. Translated: CASSLDGERKTQYF.

The chain combines TRBV28 with TRBJ2-7, with TRBD2 matching over 15 bases. This CDR3 has 16 residues. V was pared by 6 bases and J by 4 bases, with 7 bases of the junction left unmatched. The germline gives CDR1 MDHEN, CDR2 SYDVKM. The CDR3 DNA follows: TGTGCCAGCAGGCCCGGCGGGACTAGCGGGAGGTACGAGCAGTACTTC. Residues: CASRPGGTSGRYEQYF.

V usage is TRBV7-8 and J usage is TRBJ2-7, with TRBD2 as a possible D gene (5 bases). V lost 5 bases and J lost 7, with 12 bases in between. The CDR3 spans 12 residues. Germline values: CDR1 SGHVS, CDR2 FQNEAQ. The chain's CDR3 is CASSPGLREQYF. DNA of the CDR3: TGTGCCAGCAGCCCTGGACTGCGGGAGCAGTACTTC.

The chain joins TRBV30 to TRBJ2-5; either TRBD1 or TRBD2 may fit D (5 bases each). V was pared by 1 base and J by 5 bases, with 17 bases between. Germline CDR1 GTSNPN, CDR2 SVGIG (reference sequence). This CDR3 comprises 15 residues. In DNA form, the CDR3 reads TGTGCCTGGAGTGAGCCGGGACCCACCGGCGAGACCCAGTACTTC. Translating gives CAWSEPGPTGETQYF.

This sequence joins TRBV5-1 and TRBJ2-3; TRBD2 agrees at 9 bases. The J segment lost 2 bases and the V segment lost 0 bases, leaving 4 bases of the junction unmatched. Germline V gene lookup returns CDR1 SGHRS and CDR2 YFSETQ. The CDR3 is 16 residues long. The CDR3 reads CASSLVLAGLTDTQYF. Here the CDR3 DNA reads TGCGCCAGCAGCTTGGTTCTAGCGGGGCTCACAGATACGCAGTATTTT.

V usage is TRBV24-1 and J usage is TRBJ2-5; D not certain. Trimming stripped 2 bases from V and 7 bases from J, with 7 bases between. The CDR3 covers 12 residues. CDR1 and CDR2 (germline): KGHDR, SFDVKD. CDR3 amino acids: CATSDYLGTQYF. CDR3 DNA sequence: TGTGCCACCAGTGATTATCTTGGGACCCAGTACTTC.

The genes are TRBV9 and TRBJ2-1, with D uncertain. Germline V gene lookup returns CDR1 SGDLS and CDR2 YYNGEE. The length of the CDR3 is 15 residues. V lost 0 bases and J lost 0, with 7 bases in between. CDR3 region: CASSVAASSYNEQFF. The CDR3 DNA reads as TGTGCCAGCAGCGTAGCTGCTAGCTCCTACAATGAGCAGTTCTTC.

This clone was detected a few times. The rearrangement links TRBV3-1 (or the pseudogene TRBV3-2) to TRBJ1-5, with no clear D. Germline CDR1 is LGHDT and CDR2 is YNNKEL (reference sequence). V lost 1 base and J lost 14, with 15 bases in between. The length of the CDR3 is 13 residues. For the CDR3, the DNA is TGTGCCAGCAGCCAAGGGCGGTTATCGGGAAAGCATTTT. Its translation: CASSQGRLSGKHF.

The chain joins TRBV4-2 to TRBJ1-2; no reliable D call. Germline CDR1 reads LGHNA; CDR2 reads YNFKEQ. The CDR3 totals 13 residues. V lost 1 base and J 10 bases, leaving 13 bases between the germline ends. In DNA, the CDR3 is TGTGCCAGCAGCCAAGTTTTCACAGATGACTACACCTTC. It specifies CASSQVFTDDYTF.

J is TRBJ1-4 and V is TRBV4-1, with D unresolved. Germline assignment: CDR1 MGHRA and CDR2 YSYEKL. Between the trimmed V and J ends, which lost 1 base and 3 bases, there was a span of 9 bases. The CDR3 spans 15 residues. CDR3: CASSQAWLPNEKLFF. The CDR3 region has the DNA TGCGCCAGCAGCCAAGCATGGCTGCCTAATGAAAAACTGTTTTTT.